A selection of T cell receptor beta chains follows, all from one sample in a study of CD8+CD57+ T cells in acquired aplastic anemia. TCRdb passed the reads through MiXCR, listing each CDR3 protein once. The sample includes 50,000 to 70,000 distinct CDR3 sequences, less than 65% seen only once; the top ten take under 3%. The sequenced material came from sorted CD4+, CD8+, or CD8+CD57+ T cells (not recorded which) from PBMCs. These TCRs come from a human donor in good health, serving as a control. Both conserved end residues are part of each CDR3.

V gene	J gene	CDR3 protein
TRBV7-9	TRBJ1-6	CASSTGSTYNSPLHF
TRBV19	TRBJ1-4	CASSSDREKLFF
TRBV19	TRBJ1-1	CASCYGGNTEAFF
TRBV20-1	TRBJ2-1	CSARELPEQFF
TRBV3-1	TRBJ2-7	CASSQVDYEQYF
TRBV2	TRBJ2-7	CASSSDRVYEQYF
TRBV7-2	TRBJ2-7	CASSLGIGEQYF
TRBV2	TRBJ2-5	CASSESLIETQYF
TRBV5-1	TRBJ2-1	CASSLEGLNEQFF
TRBV18	TRBJ2-7	CASSPQKGFYEQYF
TRBV4-2	TRBJ2-3	CASSLTNWRRLPSTDTQYF
TRBV10-3	TRBJ2-3	CAISEWRSGDEQYF
TRBV15	TRBJ2-7	CATRASSGGNYEQYF
TRBV19	TRBJ1-5	CASEIGQGNQPQHF
TRBV5-4	NA	CASNFGQGELFF
TRBV15	TRBJ2-1	CATSGPGLAGGRDEQFF
TRBV30	TRBJ2-1	CAWIQGLAGAGEQFF
TRBV10-3	TRBJ1-1	CASSYSSTQERGTEAFF
TRBV2	TRBJ2-7	CASSGGMAYEQYF
TRBV18	TRBJ1-3	CASSPTGPSGNTIYF
TRBV10-3	TRBJ2-7	CAIRPTSGIAYEQYF
TRBV15	TRBJ1-2	CATSTGQGEGYTF
TRBV5-1	TRBJ2-7	CASGTSGGYEQYF
TRBV7-7	TRBJ2-2	CASSPINGAGELFF
TRBV29-1	TRBJ2-7	CSVEDPAGGSTYEQYF
TRBV19	TRBJ1-1	CASSIRGTLNTEAFF
TRBV29-1	TRBJ2-7	CSVEDRTGGRQYF
TRBV7-4	TRBJ2-7	CASTPARTSGSPLGEQYF
TRBV7-9	TRBJ2-2	CASSLHSLAVNTGELFF
TRBV19	TRBJ2-1	CASSIAPASHNEQFF
TRBV28	TRBJ2-2	CASSQRGNGELFF
TRBV20-1	TRBJ1-2	CSANGYTF
TRBV6-1	TRBJ2-7	CASSRDRAYEQYF
TRBV11-2	TRBJ2-1	CASSLRTVPREQFF
TRBV2	TRBJ2-3	CASSASGSEVDTQYF
TRBV19	TRBJ2-3	CASSRDRKSTDTQYF
TRBV5-1	TRBJ2-2	CASQSGNTGELFF
TRBV24-1	TRBJ2-1	CATSGARVYNEQFF
TRBV25-1	TRBJ1-6	CASSDQIPYSPLHF
TRBV20-1	TRBJ2-5	CSAHNGTGRLGTQYF
TRBV6-1	TRBJ2-2	CASSKLAGGNTGELFF
TRBV19	TRBJ1-1	CANEGYTEAFF
TRBV30	TRBJ1-3	CAWNKQGGSGNTIYF
TRBV2	TRBJ2-7	CASRPLAGDYEQYF
TRBV4-1	TRBJ1-1	CASSKGGQGGVRMNTEAFF
TRBV19	TRBJ2-7	CASSGGLMSSYEQYF
TRBV4-1	TRBJ2-7	CASSQVQLFYEQYF